The following is a TCR beta chain sequence with its context. This sample is drawn from a study of technical replicates of blood from a few donors. Clones were sequenced by immunoSEQ multiplex PCR, and TCRdb holds only the in-frame ones, with some missing. The table records about 84,000 clones, 97% of them present only once. The CDR3 has 12 residues. Trimming shortened V by 10 bases and J by 2 bases, and 9 bases separated the two germline ends. Looked up from germline, CDR1 is MNHNS and CDR2 is SASEGT. The source of this sequence is a human donor in good health. Sequencing was carried out using T cells isolated from PBMCs. The rearrangement links TRBV6-1 to TRBJ1-3; a possible D gene is TRBD1 (5 bases). CDR3 DNA sequence: TGTGCCACCAAGGGGACTGGAAACACCATATATTTT. Protein sequence: CATKGTGNTIYF.